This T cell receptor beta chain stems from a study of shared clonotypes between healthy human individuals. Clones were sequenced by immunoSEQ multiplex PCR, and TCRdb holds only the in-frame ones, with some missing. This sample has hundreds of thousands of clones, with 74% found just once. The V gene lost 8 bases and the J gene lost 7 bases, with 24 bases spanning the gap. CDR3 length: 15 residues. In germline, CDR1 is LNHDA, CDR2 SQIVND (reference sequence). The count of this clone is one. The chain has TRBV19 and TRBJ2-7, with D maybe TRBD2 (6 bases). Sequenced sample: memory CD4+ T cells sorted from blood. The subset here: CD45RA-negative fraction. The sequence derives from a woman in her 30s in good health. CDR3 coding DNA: TGTGCCAGTGCGAACAGGAGGGGACCGGCGAGTGAGCAGTACTTC. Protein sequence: CASANRRGPASEQYF.